The 10 T cell receptor beta chains below were found in one sample sequenced in a study of CD8+CD57+ T cells in acquired aplastic anemia. Patients chosen for sequencing had shown CD8+CD57+ cell expansion by flow cytometry. TCR beta VDJ and CDR3 profiling used genomic DNA as template. MiXCR, applied by TCRdb to the reads, yields one record per CDR3 protein. The sample lists 450,000 to 600,000 distinct CDR3 sequences; about a third were seen once. The specimen was sorted CD4+, CD8+, or CD8+CD57+ T cells (not recorded which) from PBMCs. These receptors were taken from a human donor with aplastic anemia.

This clonotype showed up many times. This chain joins TRBV9 and TRBJ1-6, with D hard to call. Trimming left V 2 bases short and J 7 bases short, with 13 bases between. Germline V gene sequence: CDR1 SGDLS, CDR2 YYNGEE. This CDR3 region has 15 residues. CDR3 DNA: TGTGCCAGCAGCGTTGGGGAGGGCATGAATTCACCCCTCCACTTT. It codes for CASSVGEGMNSPLHF.

In its sample, this clonotype was seen many times. V and J are TRBV19 and TRBJ1-1, with a weak D call TRBD1 (5 bases). CDR3 size: 14 residues. Germline values: CDR1 LNHDA, CDR2 SQIVND (reference sequence). The V gene lost 9 bases and the J gene lost 1 base, with 15 bases spanning the gap. The CDR3 is CASLDRGPNTEAFF. CDR3 bases: TGTGCCAGCCTCGACAGAGGACCGAACACTGAAGCTTTCTTT.

Comments on this clonotype: One end of the junction varies from germline; a read error may be responsible. The chain joins TRBV4-1 to TRBJ1-5; no clear D gene. The CDR3 covers 14 residues. Germline values: CDR1 MGHRA, CDR2 YSYEKL. In DNA form, the CDR3 reads TGCGCCAGCAGCGTGGGGTCTAGCTATCAGCCCCAGCATTTT. Translation gives CASSVGSSYQPQHF.

With respect to this clonotype: At one of its ends the junction is not consistent with the germline gene, which may arise from a read error. The rearrangement uses TRBV7-3 and TRBJ2-1; 13 bases agree with TRBD2. The CDR3 sequence is 16 residues long. Per germline, CDR1 SGHTA and CDR2 FQGTGA. As DNA, the CDR3 is TGTGCCAACAGCTCCCTGGGGACTAGCGGGATGAATGAGCAGTTCTTC. It specifies CANSSLGTSGMNEQFF. Supplemented by reference TRBV7-3 and TRBJ2-1, the full variable domain reads GAGVSQTPSNKVTEKGKYVELRCDPISGHTALYWYRQSLGQGPEFLIYFQGTGAADDSGLPNDRFFAVRPEGSVSTLKIQRTERGDSAVYLCANSSLGTSGMNEQFFGPGTRLTVL.

This clonotype appeared a few times. V usage is TRBV15 and J usage is TRBJ2-7; 7 nucleotides line up with TRBD1. Germline CDR1 and CDR2: LNHNV and YYDKDF (reference sequence). After removal of 3 bases from V and 12 bases from J, the junction contained 11 bases not matched to a gene. The CDR3 is 13 amino acids. Written as DNA, the CDR3 is TGTGCCACCAGCAGGGCAAGACAGGGCGAACTGTACGTC. This sequence encodes CATSRARQGELYV.

This clonotype was detected ten times or more. The chain joins TRBV24-1 to TRBJ2-5, with D perhaps matching TRBD1 (5 bases). This CDR3 comprises 14 residues. The germline CDR1 and CDR2 sequences are KGHDR and SFDVKD. The V and J ends lost 4 bases and 4 bases respectively, with 12 bases between them. The CDR3 DNA follows: TGTGCCACCAGTGACTCGGACATCGGAGAGACCCAGTACTTC. Translation: CATSDSDIGETQYF.

The DNA of the CDR3 is TGTGCCAGCAGCGGCGGAGATACAGGGCCCGATTCACCCCTCCACTTT. Translation gives CASSGGDTGPDSPLHF. The V gene is TRBV5-4, the J gene TRBJ1-6, with D perhaps matching TRBD1 (6 bases). Germline-derived CDR1 and CDR2 are SGHNT and YYREEE (reference sequence). Trimming cost V 4 bases and J 8 bases, with 19 bases left between them. The CDR3 consists of 16 residues. Filled out from reference TRBV5-4 and TRBJ1-6, the complete variable domain reads ETGVTQSPTHLIKTRGQQVTLRCSSQSGHNTVSWYQQALGQGPQFIFQYYREEENGRGNFPPRFSGLQFPNYSSELNVNALELDDSALYLCASSGGDTGPDSPLHFGNGTRLTVT.

As for this clonotype: This may stem from a read error, because a much larger clone lies one nucleotide away. This chain uses TRBV2 with TRBJ1-4; D not certain. The CDR3 sequence is 11 residues long. Trimming took off 5 bases at V and 8 bases at J, with 6 bases between the two ends. CDR1 is SNHLY and CDR2 is FYNNEI in the germline V gene. The CDR3 loop reads CASSPVEKLFF. DNA for the CDR3: TGTGCCAGCAGTCCAGTCGAAAAACTGTTTTTT.

In this sample, this clonotype turned up many times. This chain joins TRBV20-1 and TRBJ2-5; 8 bases match TRBD2. J gave up 5 bases and V 7 bases, and 6 bases lay outside the gene matches. The CDR3 covers 12 residues. The germline gives CDR1 DFQATT, CDR2 SNEGSKA (reference sequence). The CDR3 region is CSGRGAGETQYF. The CDR3 nucleotides read TGCAGTGGGCGGGGGGCCGGGGAGACCCAGTACTTC.

The gene calls are TRBV5-1 and TRBJ2-3, with TRBD1 matching 7 bases. This CDR3 region has 15 residues. The V gene's germline CDR1 is SGHRS and CDR2 YFSETQ. V was clipped by 4 bases and J by 4 bases; unmatched bases: 9. Here the CDR3 reads CASSPGQDRADTQYF. The DNA of the CDR3 is TGCGCCAGCAGCCCGGGGCAAGACAGGGCAGATACGCAGTATTTT.